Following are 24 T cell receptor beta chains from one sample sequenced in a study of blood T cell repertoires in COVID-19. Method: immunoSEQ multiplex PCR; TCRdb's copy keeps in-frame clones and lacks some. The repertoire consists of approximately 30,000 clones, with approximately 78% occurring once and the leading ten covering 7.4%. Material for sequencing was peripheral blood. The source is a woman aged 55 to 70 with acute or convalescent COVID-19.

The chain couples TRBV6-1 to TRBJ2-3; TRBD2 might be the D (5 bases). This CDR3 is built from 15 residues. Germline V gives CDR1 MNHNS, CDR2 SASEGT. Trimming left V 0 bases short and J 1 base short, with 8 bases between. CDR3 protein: CASSEAMRGTDTQYF. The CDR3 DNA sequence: TGTGCCAGCAGTGAAGCAATGAGGGGCACAGATACGCAGTATTTT.

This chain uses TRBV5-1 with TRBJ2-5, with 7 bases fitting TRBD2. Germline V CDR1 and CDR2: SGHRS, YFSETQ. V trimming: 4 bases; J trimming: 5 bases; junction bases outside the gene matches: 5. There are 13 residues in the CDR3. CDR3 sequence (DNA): TGCGCCAGCAGCGCGACTAGCACGGAGACCCAGTACTTC. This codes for CASSATSTETQYF.

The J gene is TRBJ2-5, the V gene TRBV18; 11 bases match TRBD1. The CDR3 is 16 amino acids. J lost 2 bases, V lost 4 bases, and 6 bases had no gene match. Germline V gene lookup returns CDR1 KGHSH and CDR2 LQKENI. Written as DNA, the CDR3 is TGTGCCAGCTCACTCGGAGGGGACAGGGGGCAAGAGACCCAGTACTTC. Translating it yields CASSLGGDRGQETQYF.

This chain's CDR3 is CASSPDYEKLFF. The CDR3, as DNA: TGTGCCAGCAGCCCCGACTATGAAAAACTGTTTTTT. The gene calls are TRBV12-3 or TRBV12-4 and TRBJ1-4; D gene uncertain. The V and J ends lost 6 bases and 6 bases respectively, with 8 bases between them. The CDR3 is 12 amino acids.

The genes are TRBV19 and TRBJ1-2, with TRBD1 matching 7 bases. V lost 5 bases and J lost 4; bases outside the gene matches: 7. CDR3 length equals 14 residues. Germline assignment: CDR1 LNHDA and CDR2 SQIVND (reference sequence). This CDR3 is CASSPQQGLYGYTF. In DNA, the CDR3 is TGTGCCAGTAGTCCACAACAGGGGCTCTATGGCTACACCTTC.

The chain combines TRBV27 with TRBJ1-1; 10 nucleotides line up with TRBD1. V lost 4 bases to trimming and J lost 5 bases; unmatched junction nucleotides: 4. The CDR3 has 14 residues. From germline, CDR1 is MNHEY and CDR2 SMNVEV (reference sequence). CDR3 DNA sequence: TGTGCCAGCAGTTACGGACAGGGGGGAACTGAAGCTTTCTTT. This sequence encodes CASSYGQGGTEAFF.

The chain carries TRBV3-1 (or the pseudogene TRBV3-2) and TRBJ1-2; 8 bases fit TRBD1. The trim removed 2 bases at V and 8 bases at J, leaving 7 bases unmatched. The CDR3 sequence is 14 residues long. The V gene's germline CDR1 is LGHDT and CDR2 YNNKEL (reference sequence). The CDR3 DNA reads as TGTGCCAGCAGCCAACCAGGGGGCGTTGGGGGCTACACCTTC. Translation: CASSQPGGVGGYTF.

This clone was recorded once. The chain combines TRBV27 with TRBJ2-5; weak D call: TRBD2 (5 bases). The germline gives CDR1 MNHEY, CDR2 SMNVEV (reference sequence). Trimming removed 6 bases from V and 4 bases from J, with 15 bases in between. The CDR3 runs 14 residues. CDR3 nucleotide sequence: TGTGCCAGCAGCGCAACTAGAATTCCAGAGACCCAGTACTTC. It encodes CASSATRIPETQYF.

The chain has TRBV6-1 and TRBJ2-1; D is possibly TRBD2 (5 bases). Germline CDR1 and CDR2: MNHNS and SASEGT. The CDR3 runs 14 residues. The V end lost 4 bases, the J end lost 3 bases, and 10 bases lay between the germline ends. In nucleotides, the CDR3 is TGTGCCAGCAGTGTGAAACTAGTCTACAATGAGCAGTTCTTC. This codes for CASSVKLVYNEQFF.

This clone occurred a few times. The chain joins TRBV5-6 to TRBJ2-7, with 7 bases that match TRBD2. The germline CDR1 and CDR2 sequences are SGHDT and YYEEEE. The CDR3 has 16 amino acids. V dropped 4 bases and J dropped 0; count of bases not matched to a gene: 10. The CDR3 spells CASSLYGRGSSYEQYF. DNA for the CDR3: TGTGCCAGCAGCCTATACGGGCGGGGGAGCTCCTACGAGCAGTACTTC.

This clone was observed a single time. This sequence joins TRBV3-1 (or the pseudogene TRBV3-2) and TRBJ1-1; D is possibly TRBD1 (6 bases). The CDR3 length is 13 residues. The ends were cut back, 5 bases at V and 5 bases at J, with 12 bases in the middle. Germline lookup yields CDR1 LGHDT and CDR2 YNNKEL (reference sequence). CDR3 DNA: TGTGCCAGCAGCTCGATACAGGGTACTGAAGCTTTCTTT. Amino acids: CASSSIQGTEAFF.

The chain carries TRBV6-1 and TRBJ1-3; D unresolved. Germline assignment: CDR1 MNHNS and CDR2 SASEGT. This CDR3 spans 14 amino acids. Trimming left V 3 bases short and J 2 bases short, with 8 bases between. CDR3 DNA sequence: TGTGCCAGCAGTGATCCATCCACTGGAAACACCATATATTTT. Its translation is CASSDPSTGNTIYF.

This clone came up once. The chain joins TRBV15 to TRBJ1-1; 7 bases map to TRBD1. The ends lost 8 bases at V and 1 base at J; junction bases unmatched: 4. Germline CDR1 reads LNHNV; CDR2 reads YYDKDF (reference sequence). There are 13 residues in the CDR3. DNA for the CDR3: TGTGCCACCTCGACAGGGAGGAACACTGAAGCTTTCTTT. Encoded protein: CATSTGRNTEAFF.

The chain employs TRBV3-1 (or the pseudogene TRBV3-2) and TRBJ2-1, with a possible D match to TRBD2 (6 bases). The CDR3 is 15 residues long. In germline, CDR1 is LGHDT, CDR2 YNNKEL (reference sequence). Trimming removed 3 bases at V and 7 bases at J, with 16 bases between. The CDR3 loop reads CASSHYSTGGNEQFF. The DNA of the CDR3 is TGTGCCAGCAGCCATTATTCGACTGGAGGGAATGAGCAGTTCTTC.

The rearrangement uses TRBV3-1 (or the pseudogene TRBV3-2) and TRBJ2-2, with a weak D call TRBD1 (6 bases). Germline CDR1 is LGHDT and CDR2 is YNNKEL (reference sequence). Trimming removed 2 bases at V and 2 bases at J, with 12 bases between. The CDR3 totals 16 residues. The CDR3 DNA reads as TGTGCCAGCAGCCAACAGCCAGGGGCAAACACCGGGGAGCTGTTTTTT. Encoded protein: CASSQQPGANTGELFF.

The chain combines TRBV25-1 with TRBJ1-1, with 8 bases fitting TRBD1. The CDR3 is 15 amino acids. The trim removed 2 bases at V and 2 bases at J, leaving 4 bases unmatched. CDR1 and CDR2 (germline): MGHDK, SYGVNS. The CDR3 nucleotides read TGTGCCAGCAGTGAAGCCGGACAGGGAAACACTGAAGCTTTCTTT. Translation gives CASSEAGQGNTEAFF.

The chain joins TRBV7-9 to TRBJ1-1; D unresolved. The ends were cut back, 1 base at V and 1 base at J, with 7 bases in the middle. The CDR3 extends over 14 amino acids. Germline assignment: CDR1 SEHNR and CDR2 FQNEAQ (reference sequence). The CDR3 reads CASSLGFGNTEAFF. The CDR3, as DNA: TGTGCCAGCAGCTTAGGATTCGGGAACACTGAAGCTTTCTTT.

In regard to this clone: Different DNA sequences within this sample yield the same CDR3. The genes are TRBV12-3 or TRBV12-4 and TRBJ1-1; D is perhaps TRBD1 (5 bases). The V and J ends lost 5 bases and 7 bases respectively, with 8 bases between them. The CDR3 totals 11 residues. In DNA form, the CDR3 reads TGTGCCAGCAGTCTCACAGGTGAAGCTTTCTTT. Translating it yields CASSLTGEAFF.

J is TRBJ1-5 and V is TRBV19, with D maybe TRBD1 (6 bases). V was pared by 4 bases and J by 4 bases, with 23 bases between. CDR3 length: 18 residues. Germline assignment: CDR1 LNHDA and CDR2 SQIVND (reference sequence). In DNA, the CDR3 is TGTGCCAGTAGTAGGACCGAAATAATCGACAGGATAAATCAGCCCCAGCATTTT. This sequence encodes CASSRTEIIDRINQPQHF.

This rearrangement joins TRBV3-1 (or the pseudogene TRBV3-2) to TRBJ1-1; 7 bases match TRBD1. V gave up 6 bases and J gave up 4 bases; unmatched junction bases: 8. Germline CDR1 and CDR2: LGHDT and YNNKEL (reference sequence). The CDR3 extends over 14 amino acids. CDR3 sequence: CASSPRGQATEAFF. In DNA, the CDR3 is TGTGCCAGCAGTCCAAGGGGGCAGGCCACTGAAGCTTTCTTT.

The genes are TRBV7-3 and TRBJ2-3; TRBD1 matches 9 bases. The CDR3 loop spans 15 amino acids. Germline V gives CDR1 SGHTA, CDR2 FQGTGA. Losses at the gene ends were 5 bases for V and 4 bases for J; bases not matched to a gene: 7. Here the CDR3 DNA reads TGTGCCAGCAGCCAGGGACAGGGAGTATCAGATACGCAGTATTTT. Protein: CASSQGQGVSDTQYF. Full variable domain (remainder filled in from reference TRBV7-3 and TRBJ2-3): GAGVSQTPSNKVTEKGKYVELRCDPISGHTALYWYRQSLGQGPEFLIYFQGTGAADDSGLPNDRFFAVRPEGSVSTLKIQRTERGDSAVYLCASSQGQGVSDTQYFGPGTRLTVL.

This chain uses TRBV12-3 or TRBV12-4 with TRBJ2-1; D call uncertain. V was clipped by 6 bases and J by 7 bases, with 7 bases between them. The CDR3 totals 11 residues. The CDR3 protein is CASSSPNEQFF. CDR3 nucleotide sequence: TGTGCCAGCAGCTCTCCTAATGAGCAGTTCTTC.

This CDR3 is CASSLGGSSGGEQFF. The CDR3 region has the DNA TGTGCCAGCAGCTTAGGAGGGAGTAGCGGGGGGGAGCAGTTCTTC. This rearrangement joins TRBV11-2 to TRBJ2-1; 10 bases match TRBD2. CDR3 size: 15 residues. After removal of 1 base from V and 10 bases from J, the junction contained 7 bases not matched to a gene. Germline V lookup: CDR1 SGHAT, CDR2 FQNNGV.

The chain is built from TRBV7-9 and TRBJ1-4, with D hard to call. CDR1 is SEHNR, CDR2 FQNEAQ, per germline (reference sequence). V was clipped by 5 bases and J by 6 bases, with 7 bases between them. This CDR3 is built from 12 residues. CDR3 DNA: TGTGCCAGCAGCCCGGAGGATGAAAAACTGTTTTTT. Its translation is CASSPEDEKLFF.